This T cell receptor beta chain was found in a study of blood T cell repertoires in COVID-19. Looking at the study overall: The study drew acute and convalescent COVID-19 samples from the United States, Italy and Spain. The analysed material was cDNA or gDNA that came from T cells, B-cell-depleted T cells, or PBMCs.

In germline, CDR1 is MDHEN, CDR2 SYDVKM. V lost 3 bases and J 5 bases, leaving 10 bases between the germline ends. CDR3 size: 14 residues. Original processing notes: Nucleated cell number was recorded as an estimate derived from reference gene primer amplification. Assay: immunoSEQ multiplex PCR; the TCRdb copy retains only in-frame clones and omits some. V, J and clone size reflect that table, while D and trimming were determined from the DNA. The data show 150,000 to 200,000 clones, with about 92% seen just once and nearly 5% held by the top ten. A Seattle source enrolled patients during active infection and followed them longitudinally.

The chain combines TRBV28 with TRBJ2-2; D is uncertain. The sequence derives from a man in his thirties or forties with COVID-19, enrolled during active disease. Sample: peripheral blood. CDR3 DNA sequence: TGTGCCAGCAGTTTTACGGTGAAGACCGGGGAGCTGTTTTTT. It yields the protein CASSFTVKTGELFF.